Described below is a single TCR beta chain sequence and its context. The entry originates in a study of cytomegalovirus exposure and HLA in healthy donors. Each donor was healthy, and each was a bone marrow donor. Germline loops: CDR1 SGHRS, CDR2 YFSETQ. This CDR3 region has 13 residues. Trimming took 1 base from V and 4 from J, leaving 6 bases between them. PCR was performed using 60 Vbeta and 13 Jbeta primers. Assay used: immunoSEQ multiplex PCR; TCRdb lists only in-frame clones, some missing. The sample consists of tens of thousands of clones, about 79% of them appearing once. Specimen: PBMCs. The sequence came from a man in his 70s in good health and CMV-seropositive. The chain employs TRBV5-1 and TRBJ1-5; a possible D gene is TRBD1 (5 bases). The CDR3 nucleotides read TGCGCCAGCAGCTTGCAGGGAAATCAGCCCCAGCATTTT. It encodes CASSLQGNQPQHF.